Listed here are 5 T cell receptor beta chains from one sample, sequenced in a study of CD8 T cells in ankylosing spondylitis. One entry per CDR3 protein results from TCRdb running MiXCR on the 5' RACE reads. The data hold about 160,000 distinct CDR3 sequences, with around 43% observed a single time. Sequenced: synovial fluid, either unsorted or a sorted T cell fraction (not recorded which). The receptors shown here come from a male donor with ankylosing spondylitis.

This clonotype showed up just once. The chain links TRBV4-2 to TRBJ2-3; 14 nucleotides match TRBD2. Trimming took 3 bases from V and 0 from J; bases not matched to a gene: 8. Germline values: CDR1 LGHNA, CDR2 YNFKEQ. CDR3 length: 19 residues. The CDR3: CASSQHGTSGSRSTDTQYF. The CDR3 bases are TGTGCCAGCAGCCAGCACGGGACTAGCGGGAGTAGGAGCACAGATACGCAGTATTTT.

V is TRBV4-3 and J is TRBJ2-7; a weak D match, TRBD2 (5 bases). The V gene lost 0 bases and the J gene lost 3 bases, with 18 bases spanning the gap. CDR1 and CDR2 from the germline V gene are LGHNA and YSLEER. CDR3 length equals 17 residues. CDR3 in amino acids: CASSQDWSTGLGYEQYF. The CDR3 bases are TGCGCCAGCAGCCAAGATTGGAGCACGGGATTGGGCTACGAGCAGTACTTC.

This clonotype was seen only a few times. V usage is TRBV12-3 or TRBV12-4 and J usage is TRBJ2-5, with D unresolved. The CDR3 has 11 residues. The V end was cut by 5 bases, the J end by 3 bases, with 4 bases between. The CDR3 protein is CASSGKETQYF. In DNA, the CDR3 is TGTGCCAGCAGTGGCAAAGAGACCCAGTACTTC.

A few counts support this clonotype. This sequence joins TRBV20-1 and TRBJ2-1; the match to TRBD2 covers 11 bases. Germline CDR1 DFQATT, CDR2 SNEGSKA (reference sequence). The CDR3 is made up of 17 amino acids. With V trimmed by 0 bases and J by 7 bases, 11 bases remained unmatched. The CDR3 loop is CSARDLSSGGFWNEQFF. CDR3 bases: TGCAGTGCTAGAGATCTGTCTAGCGGGGGGTTTTGGAATGAGCAGTTCTTC.

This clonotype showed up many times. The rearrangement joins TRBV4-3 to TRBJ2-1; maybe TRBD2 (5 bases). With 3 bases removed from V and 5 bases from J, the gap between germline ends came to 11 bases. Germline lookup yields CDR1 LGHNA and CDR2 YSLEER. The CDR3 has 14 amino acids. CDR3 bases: TGCGCCAGCAGCCACGGACTGGGGAACAATGAGCAGTTCTTC. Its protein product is CASSHGLGNNEQFF.